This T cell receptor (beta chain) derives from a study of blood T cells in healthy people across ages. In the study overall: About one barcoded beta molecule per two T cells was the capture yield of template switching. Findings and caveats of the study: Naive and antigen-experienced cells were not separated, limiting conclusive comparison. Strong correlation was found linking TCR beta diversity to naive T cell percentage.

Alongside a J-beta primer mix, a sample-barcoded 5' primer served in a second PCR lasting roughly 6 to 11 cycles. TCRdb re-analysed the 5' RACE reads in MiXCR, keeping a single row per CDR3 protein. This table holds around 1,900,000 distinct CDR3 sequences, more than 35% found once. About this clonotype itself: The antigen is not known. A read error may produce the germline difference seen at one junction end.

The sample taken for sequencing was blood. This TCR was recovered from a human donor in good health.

The CDR3 region has the DNA TGTGCCAGCAGTTACTCGGCCGCCCGCTCCTACGAGCAGTACTTC. Encoded protein: CASSYSAARSYEQYF. V gene TRBV10-3 combines with J gene TRBJ2-7; D gene unclear. The germline V gene has CDR1 ENHRY and CDR2 SYGVKD. The CDR3 totals 15 residues.